A single sample gave rise to the 5 T cell receptor beta chains below, sequenced in a study of blood T cell repertoires in COVID-19 (dated by TCRdb to 2020 to 2021). Receptor libraries were prepared by the immunoSEQ multiplex PCR assay. TCRdb provides this immuneACCESS table in a form limited to in-frame rearrangements. Some clones are lacking; in checked studies, under half of them reflect an unresolved V gene, and why the rest are absent is not known. The sample table contains around 280,000 clones; only one count was recorded for around nine tenths of them. The ten largest make up 1.3% of the sample. The sequenced sample was peripheral blood. These receptors came from a man aged 70 or older with acute or convalescent COVID-19.

The chain carries TRBV27 and TRBJ2-2, with TRBD1 as a possible D gene (5 bases). The CDR3 loop spans 13 amino acids. Germline lookup yields CDR1 MNHEY and CDR2 SMNVEV (reference sequence). The germline V and J ends were trimmed by 8 bases and 5 bases, with 12 bases remaining between them. The CDR3 nucleotides read TGTGCCAGCCAGGGTGGACGGACCGGGGAGCTGTTTTTT. This gives the protein CASQGGRTGELFF.

The chain employs TRBV4-3 and TRBJ1-4, with a tentative D call TRBD1 (5 bases). CDR3 size: 18 residues. The germline V gene has CDR1 LGHNA and CDR2 YSLEER. Between the trimmed V and J ends, which lost 3 bases and 3 bases, there was a span of 20 bases. CDR3 residues: CASSQTPGFRLANEKLFF. Here the CDR3 DNA reads TGCGCCAGCAGCCAGACCCCAGGGTTTAGGTTGGCTAATGAAAAACTGTTTTTT.

Of note for this clone: Other nucleotide sequences in the sample specify the same CDR3. This chain uses TRBV3-1 (or the pseudogene TRBV3-2) with TRBJ1-6; D may be TRBD1 (6 bases). CDR3 size: 14 residues. Per germline, CDR1 LGHDT and CDR2 YNNKEL (reference sequence). V lost 1 base and J lost 7, with 8 bases in between. The CDR3 reads CASSQVRGNSPLHF. Here the CDR3 DNA reads TGTGCCAGCAGCCAAGTTAGGGGGAATTCACCCCTCCACTTT.

The table lists this clone with a few counts. The rearrangement links TRBV5-1 to TRBJ2-2; D is possibly TRBD2 (7 bases). The CDR3 loop spans 14 amino acids. The germline gives CDR1 SGHRS, CDR2 YFSETQ. V was clipped by 5 bases and J by 4 bases, with 12 bases between them. The CDR3 nucleotides are TGCGCCAGCAGTAGGGGGGGGCTCACCGGGGAGCTGTTTTTT. Encoded protein: CASSRGGLTGELFF.

The V gene is TRBV3-1 (or the pseudogene TRBV3-2), the J gene TRBJ2-1; 15 nucleotides match TRBD2. Germline CDR1 reads LGHDT; CDR2 reads YNNKEL (reference sequence). The CDR3 length is 16 residues. V gave up 6 bases and J gave up 2 bases; unmatched junction bases: 2. CDR3 in DNA: TGTGCCAGCAGTCGGACTAGCGGGGGGGCCTACAATGAGCAGTTCTTC. Its protein product is CASSRTSGGAYNEQFF.